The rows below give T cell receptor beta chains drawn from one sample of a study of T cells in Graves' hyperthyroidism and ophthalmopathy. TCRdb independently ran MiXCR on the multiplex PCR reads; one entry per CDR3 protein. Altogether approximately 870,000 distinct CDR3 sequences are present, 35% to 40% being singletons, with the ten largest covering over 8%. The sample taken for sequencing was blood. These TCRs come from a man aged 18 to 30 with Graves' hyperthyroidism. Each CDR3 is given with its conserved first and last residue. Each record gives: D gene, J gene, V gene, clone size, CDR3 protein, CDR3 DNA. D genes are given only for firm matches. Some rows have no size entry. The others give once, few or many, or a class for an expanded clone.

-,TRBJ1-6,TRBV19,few,CASSHGVLYNSPLHF,TGTGCCAGTAGTCACGGAGTTCTCTATAATTCACCCCTCCACTTT
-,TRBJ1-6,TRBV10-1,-,CASSLSRQANSPLHF,TGTGCCAGCAGTTTATCCAGACAGGCTAATTCACCCCTCCACTTT
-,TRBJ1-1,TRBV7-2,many,CASSRGGGANTEAFF,TGTGCCAGCAGCCGTGGGGGGGGGGCGAACACTGAAGCTTTCTTT
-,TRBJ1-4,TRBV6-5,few,CASSYSTDNLDEKLFF,TGTGCCAGCAGTTACTCGACAGACAACTTGGATGAAAAACTGTTTTTT
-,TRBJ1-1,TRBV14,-,CASSQDVQGYSAFF,TGTGCCAGCAGCCAAGATGTTCAGGGTTACAGCGCTTTCTTT
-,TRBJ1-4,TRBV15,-,CATSEVSGGTIEKLFF,TGTGCCACCAGCGAGGTGTCTGGCGGAACTATCGAAAAACTGTTTTTT
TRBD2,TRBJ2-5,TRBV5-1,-,CASTRLAGDQTQYF,TGCGCCAGCACCCGGTTAGCGGGAGATCAGACCCAGTACTTC
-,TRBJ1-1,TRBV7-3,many,CASSSNAGTEAFF,TGTGCCAGCAGCTCTAATGCGGGCACTGAAGCTTTCTTT
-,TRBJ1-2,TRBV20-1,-,CSARIGGARGYTF,TGCAGTGCAAGGATTGGAGGGGCGCGGGGCTACACCTTC
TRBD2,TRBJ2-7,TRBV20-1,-,CSASSGAGGDEQYF,TGCAGTGCTAGCAGCGGCGCCGGGGGGGACGAGCAGTACTTC
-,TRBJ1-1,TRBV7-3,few,CASSFSAMNTEAFF,TGTGCCAGCAGCTTCTCGGCCATGAACACTGAAGCTTTCTTT
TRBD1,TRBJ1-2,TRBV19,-,CASSMDRGRGYTF,TGTGCCAGTAGTATGGACAGGGGGCGAGGCTACACCTTC
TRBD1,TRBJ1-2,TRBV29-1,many,CSVEGTGGNYGYTF,TGCAGCGTTGAGGGGACAGGGGGCAACTATGGCTACACCTTC
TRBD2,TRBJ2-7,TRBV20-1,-,CSAGTSGSSGYEQYF,TGCAGTGCTGGAACTAGCGGGAGTTCGGGTTACGAGCAGTACTTC
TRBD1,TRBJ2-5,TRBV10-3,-,CATGTGGEKTQYF,TGTGCCACCGGGACAGGGGGCGAGAAGACCCAGTACTTC
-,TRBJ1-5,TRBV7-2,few,CASSLARAPGHQPQHF,TGTGCCAGCAGCTTAGCGCGAGCCCCGGGGCATCAGCCCCAGCATTTT
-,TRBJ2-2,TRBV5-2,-,CASNEVGNTGELFF,TGTGCCAGCAACGAGGTGGGGAACACCGGGGAGCTGTTTTTT
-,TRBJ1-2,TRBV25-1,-,CASVDEGDGYTF,TGTGCCAGCGTTGACGAAGGGGATGGCTACACCTTC
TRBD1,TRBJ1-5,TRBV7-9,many,CASSPTGGTANQPQHF,TGTGCCAGCAGCCCTACGGGCGGGACAGCGAATCAGCCCCAGCATTTT
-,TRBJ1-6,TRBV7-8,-,CASTQGTGSPLHF,TGTGCCAGCACCCAGGGAACTGGTTCACCCCTCCACTTT
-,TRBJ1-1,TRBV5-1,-,CASSEGSQGTEAFF,TGCGCCAGCAGCGAGGGGTCGCAGGGCACTGAAGCTTTCTTT
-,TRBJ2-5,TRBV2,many,CASGEEETQYF,TGTGCCAGCGGTGAGGAAGAGACCCAGTACTTC
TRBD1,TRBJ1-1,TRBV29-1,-,CSVAGGQGSRSAFF,TGCAGCGTTGCAGGGGGACAGGGATCACGATCGGCTTTCTTT
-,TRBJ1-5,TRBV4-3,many,CASSQDEGGNQPQHF,TGCGCCAGCAGCCAAGATGAGGGGGGCAACCAGCCCCAGCATTTT
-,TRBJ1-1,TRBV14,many,CASSPQGIYEAFF,TGTGCCAGCAGTCCACAGGGAATATATGAAGCTTTCTTT
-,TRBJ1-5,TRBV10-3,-,CAAAPQGGNQPQHF,TGTGCCGCCGCCCCGCAGGGTGGCAATCAGCCCCAGCATTTT
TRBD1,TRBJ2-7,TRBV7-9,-,CASSFPPTGVYEQYF,TGTGCCAGCAGCTTCCCGCCCACAGGGGTCTACGAGCAGTACTTC
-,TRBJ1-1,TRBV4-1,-,CASSQAGTSVTEAFF,TGCGCCAGCAGCCAGGCTGGGACTTCAGTCACTGAAGCTTTCTTT
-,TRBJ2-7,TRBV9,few,CASSVGGGELYF,TGTGCCAGCAGCGTAGGGGGCGGGGAGCTGTACTTC
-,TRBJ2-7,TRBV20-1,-,CSAGNSEQYF,TGCAGTGCTGGAAACTCCGAGCAGTACTTC
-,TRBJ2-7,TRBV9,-,CASSDWTGEQYF,TGTGCCAGCAGCGACTGGACCGGGGAGCAGTACTTC
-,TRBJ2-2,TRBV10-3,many,CAISESRSNTGELFF,TGTGCCATCAGTGAGTCGCGCTCTAACACCGGGGAGCTGTTTTTT
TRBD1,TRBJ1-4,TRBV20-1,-,CSARELGRDRGRETNEKLFF,TGCAGTGCTAGAGAGTTGGGTCGGGACAGGGGGCGAGAAACTAATGAAAAACTGTTTTTT
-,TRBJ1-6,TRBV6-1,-,CASTRLKGDSPLHF,TGTGCCAGCACCCGGCTCAAGGGAGATTCACCCCTCCACTTT
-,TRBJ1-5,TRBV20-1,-,CSARSADHTSSNQPQHF,TGCAGTGCTAGATCGGCAGACCATACTTCTAGCAATCAGCCCCAGCATTTT
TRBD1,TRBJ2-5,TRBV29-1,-,CSAGQGAKTQYF,TGCAGCGCGGGACAGGGGGCAAAGACCCAGTACTTC
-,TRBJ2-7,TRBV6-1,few,CASSERPAREQYF,TGTGCCAGCAGTGAGAGGCCAGCAAGGGAGCAGTACTTC